Each of the 32 T cell receptor beta chains below was sequenced from the same sample in a study of T cells in Graves' hyperthyroidism and ophthalmopathy. TCR beta CDR3 region amplification was performed from RNA transcripts. The HTBI primer set was used in a first-round RT-PCR of the TCR CDR3. One entry per CDR3 protein, called by TCRdb with MiXCR from the multiplex PCR reads. The sample contains hundreds of thousands of distinct CDR3 sequences, less than 15% of which appear only once. Sample: blood. The receptors derive from a woman aged 18-29 years with Graves' hyperthyroidism.

This clonotype was counted ten times or more. This sequence joins TRBV29-1 and TRBJ2-5, with D maybe TRBD1 (5 bases). The CDR3 extends over 13 amino acids. Germline V gives CDR1 SQVTM, CDR2 ANQGSEA. Trimming left V 7 bases short and J 4 bases short, with 16 bases between. The CDR3 reads CSAVGPGSETQYF. CDR3 bases: TGCAGCGCCGTAGGTCCAGGGTCAGAGACCCAGTACTTC. Supplemented by reference TRBV29-1 and TRBJ2-5, the full variable domain reads SAVISQKPSRDICQRGTSLTIQCQVDSQVTMMFWYRQQPGQSLTLIATANQGSEATYESGFVIDKFPISRPNLTFSTLTVSNMSPEDSSIYLCSAVGPGSETQYFGPGTRLLVL.

This sequence joins TRBV12-3 or TRBV12-4 and TRBJ1-2; the D gene is possibly TRBD1 (5 bases). This CDR3 comprises 13 residues. Trimming pared 5 bases from V and 2 bases from J, leaving 9 bases between. In DNA, the CDR3 is TGTGCCAGCAGTATACAGGCAAACTATGGCTACACCTTC. It encodes CASSIQANYGYTF.

This clonotype has at least ten counts. The genes are TRBV29-1 and TRBJ1-1; TRBD1 aligns across 9 bases. Germline CDR1 reads SQVTM; CDR2 reads ANQGSEA. Unmatched junction bases numbered 3, after V lost 4 bases and J lost 3 bases. The CDR3 has 13 amino acids. The CDR3 sequence is CSVGRTGDTEAFF. The CDR3 DNA sequence: TGCAGCGTTGGGAGGACAGGGGACACTGAAGCTTTCTTT.

Turning to this clonotype: A much larger clone sits a single nucleotide away, making a read error possible. This chain links TRBV10-3 with TRBJ2-7, with TRBD1 matching 9 bases. This CDR3 has 15 amino acids. Germline V gene lookup returns CDR1 ENHRY and CDR2 SYGVKD. The CDR3, as DNA: TGTGCCATCGGTGAGGTGACAGGGGGCTCCTACGAGCAGTACTTC. This sequence encodes CAIGEVTGGSYEQYF.

This clonotype was counted a few times. This chain uses TRBV6-2 or TRBV6-3 with TRBJ2-1; D tentatively fits TRBD1 or TRBD2 (5 bases each). V lost 8 bases and J 10 bases, leaving 15 bases between the germline ends. Germline lookup yields CDR1 MNHEY and CDR2 SVGEGT. CDR3 length equals 12 residues. The CDR3 loop reads CASSAGTIEQFF. For the CDR3, the DNA is TGTGCCAGCTCCGCCGGGACCATAGAGCAGTTCTTC.

This clonotype was observed at least ten times. The chain combines TRBV7-9 with TRBJ2-1, with TRBD1 as a possible D gene (6 bases). The germline V gene has CDR1 SEHNR and CDR2 FQNEAQ (reference sequence). V was cut by 6 bases and J by 4 bases, with 16 bases left in between. The CDR3 has 15 amino acids. The CDR3 loop is CASRETGTLYNEQFF. DNA for the CDR3: TGTGCCAGCAGGGAAACAGGGACCCTATACAATGAGCAGTTCTTC.

The chain joins TRBV12-3 or TRBV12-4 to TRBJ2-7, with 8 bases that match TRBD1. With 6 bases clipped from V and 3 bases from J, the junction kept 10 bases outside the gene matches. The CDR3 has 15 amino acids. The CDR3 loop is CASSLGGQEIYEQYF. The CDR3 DNA reads TGTGCCAGCAGCCTTGGGGGACAGGAAATCTACGAGCAGTACTTC.

This clonotype occurred many times. The chain uses TRBV3-1 and TRBJ2-7, with 11 nucleotides matching TRBD2. The germline CDR1 and CDR2 sequences are LGHDT and YNNKEL (reference sequence). The CDR3 is 15 residues long. Unmatched junction bases numbered 5, after V lost 4 bases and J lost 3 bases. The CDR3 loop reads CASSLLAGEVYEQYF. The CDR3 bases are TGTGCCAGCAGCCTACTAGCGGGAGAGGTCTACGAGCAGTACTTC.

This clonotype was seen many times. The chain links TRBV6-4 to TRBJ2-1, with a weak D call TRBD2 (5 bases). The V and J ends lost 2 bases and 2 bases respectively, with 13 bases between them. This CDR3 spans 16 amino acids. Germline-derived CDR1 and CDR2 are MRHNA and SNTAGT. CDR3 sequence: CASSDTEDSPYNEQFF. CDR3 sequence (DNA): TGTGCCAGCAGTGACACCGAGGACTCTCCCTACAATGAGCAGTTCTTC.

In its sample, this clonotype was seen many times. This chain links TRBV6-2 or TRBV6-3 with TRBJ2-6, with D perhaps matching TRBD2 (6 bases). Germline V CDR1 and CDR2: MNHEY, SVGEGT. The CDR3 spans 15 residues. The V gene lost 2 bases and the J gene lost 3 bases, with 8 bases spanning the gap. Here the CDR3 DNA reads TGTGCCAGCAGTTACGGCGGGGTTGGGGCCAACGTCCTGACTTTC. Amino acids: CASSYGGVGANVLTF.

The table lists this clonotype with a few counts. The chain is built from TRBV27 and TRBJ2-5, with 10 bases identical to TRBD2. The CDR3 has 16 amino acids. The V gene's germline CDR1 is MNHEY and CDR2 SMNVEV (reference sequence). The ends lost 5 bases at V and 7 bases at J; junction bases unmatched: 13. CDR3 region: CASSPLHLAGVGTQYF. As DNA, the CDR3 is TGTGCCAGCAGTCCACTGCATCTAGCGGGAGTGGGGACCCAGTACTTC.

Points on this clonotype: A much larger clone lies one base from this, so it may be a read error. The chain is built from TRBV19 and TRBJ1-2, with TRBD1 matching 8 bases. This CDR3 is 15 amino acids long. Germline V lookup: CDR1 LNHDA, CDR2 SQIVND (reference sequence). DNA of the CDR3: TGTGCCAGTAGTATGAGCCAGGGGGCGAGCTATGGCTGCACCTTC. It is translated as CASSMSQGASYGCTF. Complete variable domain (other parts from reference TRBV19 and TRBJ1-2): DGGITQSPKYLFRKEGQNVTLSCEQNLNHDAMYWYRQDPGQGLRLIYYSQIVNDFQKGDIAEGYSVSREKKESFPLTVTSAQKNPTAFYLCASSMSQGASYGCTFGSGTRLTVV.

The chain has TRBV11-2 and TRBJ1-2; the match to TRBD1 covers 10 bases. CDR1 SGHAT and CDR2 FQNNGV come from the germline V gene. The CDR3 contains 14 residues. After removal of 8 bases from V and 5 bases from J, the junction contained 8 bases not matched to a gene. CDR3 in DNA: TGTGCCAGCGGGACGACAGGGGGCGGGTATGGCTACACCTTC. Protein sequence: CASGTTGGGYGYTF.

The rearrangement links TRBV25-1 to TRBJ2-7, with TRBD1 matching over 7 bases. Germline V gives CDR1 MGHDK, CDR2 SYGVNS. Germline trimming cut 3 bases from V and 4 bases from J; bases unmatched to any gene: 9. The CDR3 loop spans 15 amino acids. CDR3 protein: CASSDTGVVVYEQYF. The CDR3 nucleotides are TGTGCCAGCAGTGATACAGGGGTGGTGGTGTACGAGCAGTACTTC.

The table lists this clonotype with a few counts. The J gene is TRBJ2-2, the V gene TRBV11-3, with TRBD2 matching 12 bases. Germline V gives CDR1 SGHNT, CDR2 YENEEA. The CDR3 totals 17 residues. Germline trimming cut 1 base from V and 3 bases from J; bases unmatched to any gene: 3. The CDR3 DNA follows: TGTGCCAGCAGCTTAGGACTAGCGGGAGTTTACACCGGGGAGCTGTTTTTT. It translates to CASSLGLAGVYTGELFF. Variable domain in full (rest from reference TRBV11-3 and TRBJ2-2): EAGVVQSPRYKIIEKKQPVAFWCNPISGHNTLYWYLQNLGQGPELLIRYENEEAVDDSQLPKDRFSAERLKGVDSTLKIQPAELGDSAVYLCASSLGLAGVYTGELFFGEGSRLTVL.

This clonotype was seen at least ten times. The rearrangement links TRBV2 to TRBJ1-6; D is unresolved. The CDR3 covers 12 residues. V was pared by 6 bases and J by 11 bases, with 11 bases between. CDR1 and CDR2 (germline): SNHLY, FYNNEI. CDR3 sequence reads: CASSPTSPPLHF. In DNA form, the CDR3 reads TGTGCCAGCAGCCCCACGTCTCCACCCCTCCACTTT.

At least ten counts were recorded for this clonotype. The chain links TRBV10-3 to TRBJ2-3; no clear D. This CDR3 contains 15 residues. Germline V gene sequence: CDR1 ENHRY, CDR2 SYGVKD. V lost 2 bases and J 0 bases, leaving 9 bases between the germline ends. This chain's CDR3 is CAISEVPRSTDTQYF. The CDR3 DNA is TGTGCCATCAGTGAGGTACCGAGGAGCACAGATACGCAGTATTTT.

The sample holds many counts of this clonotype. This rearrangement joins TRBV6-1 to TRBJ2-1; TRBD1 agrees at 7 bases. This CDR3 is 16 amino acids long. The germline CDR1 and CDR2 sequences are MNHNS and SASEGT. V was pared by 6 bases and J by 7 bases, with 15 bases of the junction left unmatched. CDR3 nucleotides: TGTGCCAGCAGGAATAGCCCAGGGGGTGTTACGAATGAGCAGTTCTTC. Amino acids: CASRNSPGGVTNEQFF.

This chain uses TRBV10-3 with TRBJ2-7; 10 bases line up with TRBD2. This CDR3 spans 14 amino acids. The V and J ends lost 3 bases and 6 bases, in that order; junction bases with no gene match: 5. CDR1 and CDR2 from the germline V gene are ENHRY and SYGVKD. CDR3: CAISDGLAGVEQYF. The CDR3 DNA reads TGTGCCATCAGTGACGGGCTAGCGGGGGTCGAGCAGTACTTC.

This clonotype was observed at least ten times. The chain uses TRBV12-3 or TRBV12-4 and TRBJ2-3; 8 bases align to TRBD1. V lost 5 bases to trimming and J lost 8 bases; unmatched junction nucleotides: 12. CDR3 size: 15 residues. CDR3 in DNA: TGTGCCAGCAGTGCCCGGGACAGGCGGCGGGGTACGCAGTATTTT. Protein sequence: CASSARDRRRGTQYF.

This clonotype was seen at least ten times. This chain links TRBV28 with TRBJ2-7; 8 bases are shared with TRBD2. CDR1 is MDHEN and CDR2 is SYDVKM in the germline V gene. The CDR3 extends over 18 amino acids. Trimming removed 3 bases from V and 2 bases from J; junction bases left unmatched: 15. CDR3 residues: CASSFVLSGLGQAYEQYF. CDR3 coding DNA: TGTGCCAGCAGTTTTGTTCTGTCGGGACTAGGACAAGCCTACGAGCAGTACTTC.

The J gene is TRBJ2-7, the V gene TRBV30; the match to TRBD2 covers 12 bases. V was clipped by 1 base and J by 2 bases; unmatched bases: 6. This CDR3 has 16 residues. Germline CDR1 reads GTSNPN; CDR2 reads SVGIG (reference sequence). The CDR3 DNA follows: TGTGCCTGGAGTGCCGGCCTAGCGGGAGGGCCCTACGAGCAGTACTTC. This gives the protein CAWSAGLAGGPYEQYF.

The chain couples TRBV27 to TRBJ1-5; 9 nucleotides line up with TRBD1. This CDR3 spans 16 amino acids. Germline values: CDR1 MNHEY, CDR2 SMNVEV (reference sequence). The V gene end was trimmed by 0 bases and the J gene end by 16 bases; junction bases not matched to a gene: 16. CDR3 loop: CASSLSRTGVGAEEHF. The DNA for the CDR3 is TGTGCCAGCAGTTTATCTAGGACAGGGGTGGGGGCCGAGGAACATTTT.

The table lists this clonotype with many counts. J is TRBJ2-1 and V is TRBV11-3; D is undetermined. The length of the CDR3 is 12 residues. The V and J ends lost 3 bases and 10 bases respectively, with 10 bases between them. Germline CDR1 SGHNT, CDR2 YENEEA. The CDR3 protein is CASSLPFREQFF. DNA of the CDR3: TGTGCCAGCAGCTTGCCCTTTAGGGAGCAGTTCTTC.

Note on this clonotype: Just one base apart from a much larger clone, this may be a read error. J is TRBJ2-1 and V is TRBV7-3; 12 nucleotides agree with TRBD2. The last part of the DNA fits TRBJ2-7 better; the J call may be wrong. Germline CDR1 is SGHTA and CDR2 is FQGTGA. The CDR3 has 17 amino acids. The CDR3 region is CASSSATSGSTYNEQYF. The CDR3 DNA reads TGTGCCAGCAGCTCCGCGACTAGCGGGAGTACCTACAATGAGCAGTACTTC.

There are many counts of this clonotype. The V gene is TRBV10-3, the J gene TRBJ2-1, with TRBD2 matching 7 bases. From germline, CDR1 is ENHRY and CDR2 SYGVKD. This CDR3 contains 20 residues. V trimming: 2 bases; J trimming: 5 bases; junction bases outside the gene matches: 21. The CDR3 sequence: CAISESKGAVGGWSDNEQFF. CDR3 nucleotides: TGTGCCATCAGTGAGAGCAAAGGCGCAGTGGGGGGGTGGTCCGACAATGAGCAGTTCTTC.

Only a few counts were recorded for this clonotype. The gene calls are TRBV29-1 and TRBJ1-2; no reliable D call. The V and J ends lost 6 bases and 4 bases respectively, with 15 bases between them. Germline V gives CDR1 SQVTM, CDR2 ANQGSEA. The CDR3 runs 13 residues. The CDR3 loop is CSVKAGGSYGYTF. CDR3 bases: TGCAGCGTAAAGGCGGGTGGGAGCTATGGCTACACCTTC.

Comments on this clonotype: Likely a read error: the CDR3 ends without its conserved phenylalanine or tryptophan. The chain recombines TRBV4-3 with TRBJ2-3, with D unresolved. Trimming shortened V by 3 bases and J by 2 bases, and 3 bases separated the two germline ends. The CDR3 is 12 residues long. The germline gives CDR1 LGHNA, CDR2 YSLEER. The chain's CDR3 is CASSHNTDTQYV. In DNA, the CDR3 is TGCGCCAGCAGCCACAACACAGATACGCAGTATGTT.

This clonotype was recorded many times. The chain joins TRBV27 to TRBJ2-7; 11 bases map to TRBD2. V was pared by 8 bases and J by 5 bases, with 8 bases of the junction left unmatched. The CDR3 sequence is 14 residues long. Germline CDR1 MNHEY, CDR2 SMNVEV (reference sequence). CDR3 sequence: CASRLAGGPNEQYF. CDR3 coding DNA: TGTGCCAGCCGATTAGCGGGAGGGCCTAACGAGCAGTACTTC.

This chain links TRBV24-1 with TRBJ2-5; 10 bases agree with TRBD2. The length of the CDR3 is 16 residues. V gave up 1 base and J gave up 3 bases; unmatched junction bases: 4. CDR1 and CDR2 from the germline V gene are KGHDR and SFDVKD. The CDR3 bases are TGTGCCACCAGTGATTTAGGCCTAGCGGGGGAAGAGACCCAGTACTTC. Its translation is CATSDLGLAGEETQYF.

This clonotype was detected many times. The chain joins TRBV29-1 to TRBJ1-1, with D hard to call. This CDR3 comprises 13 residues. V lost 2 bases and J lost 0, with 7 bases in between. CDR1 is SQVTM and CDR2 is ANQGSEA in the germline V gene. The chain's CDR3 is CSVERRLNTEAFF. The CDR3 coding sequence is TGCAGCGTTGAACGGCGCTTGAACACTGAAGCTTTCTTT.

This clonotype was observed many times. The chain combines TRBV7-8 with TRBJ1-2; 10 bases map to TRBD1. The CDR3 runs to 13 residues. The ends lost 3 bases at V and 8 bases at J; junction bases unmatched: 3. Looked up from germline, CDR1 is SGHVS and CDR2 is FQNEAQ. The CDR3 reads CASSFGTGDGYTF. CDR3 bases: TGTGCCAGCAGCTTCGGGACAGGGGACGGCTACACCTTC.